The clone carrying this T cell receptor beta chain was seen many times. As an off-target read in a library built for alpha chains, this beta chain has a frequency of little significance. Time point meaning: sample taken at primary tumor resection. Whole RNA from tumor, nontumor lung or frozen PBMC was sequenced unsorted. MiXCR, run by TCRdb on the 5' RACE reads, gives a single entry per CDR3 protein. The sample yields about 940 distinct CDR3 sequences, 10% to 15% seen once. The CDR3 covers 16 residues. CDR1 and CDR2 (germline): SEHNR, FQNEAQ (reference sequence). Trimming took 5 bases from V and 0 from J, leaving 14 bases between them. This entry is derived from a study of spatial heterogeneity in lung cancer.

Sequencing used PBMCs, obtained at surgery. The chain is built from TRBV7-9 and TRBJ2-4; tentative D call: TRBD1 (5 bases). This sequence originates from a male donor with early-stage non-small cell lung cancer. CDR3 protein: CASSHDRTIAKNIQYF. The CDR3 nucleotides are TGTGCCAGCAGCCATGACAGAACCATAGCCAAAAACATTCAGTACTTC.